Following are 24 T cell receptor beta chains from one sample sequenced in a study of early T cells in non-severe SARS-CoV-2 infection. TCRdb passed the 5' RACE reads through MiXCR, listing each CDR3 protein once. The data contain around 58,000 distinct CDR3 sequences, more than 9.5% of them singletons. Sequencing was carried out using whole blood. The receptor set was obtained from an adult who was a healthcare worker with PCR-confirmed SARS-CoV-2 infection or an uninfected control (not recorded which).

A few counts support this clonotype. The chain is built from TRBV6-5 and TRBJ1-2, with 10 bases matching TRBD1. The germline V gene encodes CDR1 MNHEY and CDR2 SVGAGI. This CDR3 contains 15 residues. The J segment lost 3 bases and the V segment lost 5 bases, leaving 6 bases of the junction unmatched. CDR3 nucleotides: TGTGCCAGCAGTCCAGGGACAGGGGTTTACTATGGCTACACCTTC. Amino acids: CASSPGTGVYYGYTF.

V is TRBV12-3 or TRBV12-4 and J is TRBJ1-1; the D gene is possibly TRBD1 (6 bases). The CDR3 covers 13 residues. The germline V and J ends were trimmed by 11 bases and 3 bases, with 16 bases remaining between them. The CDR3 sequence: CAGSRGEYTEAFF. The CDR3, as DNA: TGTGCCGGGAGCAGGGGAGAGTACACTGAAGCTTTCTTT.

This clonotype was picked up many times. The chain uses TRBV12-3 or TRBV12-4 and TRBJ2-5, with 8 nucleotides matching TRBD1. The CDR3 contains 14 residues. V was pared by 6 bases and J by 5 bases, with 8 bases of the junction left unmatched. CDR3: CASSNTGGIETQYF. In DNA, the CDR3 is TGTGCCAGCAGCAATACAGGGGGAATTGAGACCCAGTACTTC.

In its sample, this clonotype was seen many times. The V gene is TRBV5-6, the J gene TRBJ1-2; D call uncertain. Looked up from germline, CDR1 is SGHDT and CDR2 is YYEEEE. The CDR3 totals 11 residues. The V gene lost 1 base and the J gene lost 7 bases, with 5 bases spanning the gap. The CDR3 DNA follows: TGTGCCAGCAGCTTGAAGACTGGCTACACCTTC. Protein: CASSLKTGYTF.

This clonotype was seen a few times. The chain couples TRBV2 to TRBJ2-7; 8 bases align to TRBD1. CDR1 and CDR2 from the germline V gene are SNHLY and FYNNEI. This CDR3 spans 14 amino acids. J gave up 4 bases and V 7 bases, and 9 bases lay outside the gene matches. The chain's CDR3 is CASTETGANYEQYF. In nucleotides, the CDR3 is TGTGCCAGCACTGAGACAGGGGCCAATTACGAGCAGTACTTC.

This clonotype came up a few times. The chain is built from TRBV7-3 and TRBJ2-2, with D possibly being TRBD2 (6 bases). Germline values: CDR1 SGHTA, CDR2 FQGTGA. CDR3 length equals 14 residues. V gave up 5 bases and J gave up 3 bases, with 10 bases separating them. This chain's CDR3 is CASSRGTYTGELFF. The CDR3 DNA reads as TGTGCCAGCAGCCGCGGGACTTACACCGGGGAGCTGTTTTTT.

This clonotype was observed a handful of times. CDR3 region: CASRPPTGTVSYEQYF. The CDR3 region has the DNA TGTGCCAGCAGACCTCCGACCGGGACAGTCTCCTACGAGCAGTACTTC. This rearrangement joins TRBV28 to TRBJ2-7; 7 nucleotides line up with TRBD1. The CDR3 length is 16 residues. Germline V CDR1 and CDR2: MDHEN, SYDVKM. V dropped 6 bases and J dropped 0; count of bases not matched to a gene: 11.

This clonotype has at least ten counts. The chain couples TRBV12-3 or TRBV12-4 to TRBJ1-4, with a tentative D call TRBD1 (5 bases). The V end lost 5 bases, the J end lost 6 bases, and 16 bases lay between the germline ends. The CDR3 contains 15 residues. In nucleotides, the CDR3 is TGTGCCAGCAGTACCATCGACAGAGCGGATGAAAAACTGTTTTTT. Residues: CASSTIDRADEKLFF.

The sample holds a few counts of this clonotype. The rearrangement joins TRBV28 to TRBJ2-7; 7 nucleotides agree with TRBD1. The germline V gene has CDR1 MDHEN and CDR2 SYDVKM. The CDR3 is 13 amino acids. The trim removed 7 bases at V and 0 bases at J, leaving 3 bases unmatched. CDR3 bases: TGTGCCAGCACAGGGGGATCCTCCTACGAGCAGTACTTC. The encoded protein is CASTGGSSYEQYF. The variable domain in full, completed from reference TRBV28 and TRBJ2-7, reads DVKVTQSSRYLVKRTGEKVFLECVQDMDHENMFWYRQDPGLGLRLIYFSYDVKMKEKGDIPEGYSVSREKKERFSLILESASTNQTSMYLCASTGGSSYEQYFGPGTRLTVT.

This clonotype turned up a few times. The J gene is TRBJ1-3, the V gene TRBV12-3 or TRBV12-4; 7 bases map to TRBD1. Trimming removed 6 bases from V and 0 bases from J; junction bases left unmatched: 11. CDR3 length: 17 amino acids. For the CDR3, the DNA is TGTGCCAGCAGCCCCCGACAGGGACGTTACTCTGGAAACACCATATATTTT. This translates into CASSPRQGRYSGNTIYF.

This clonotype was seen at least ten times. The chain combines TRBV20-1 with TRBJ2-2; D gene ambiguous. Germline-derived CDR1 and CDR2 are DFQATT and SNEGSKA (reference sequence). V was trimmed by 5 bases and J by 8 bases, leaving 15 bases between them. The CDR3 is made up of 13 amino acids. CDR3 nucleotides: TGCAGTGCTGCCAAAGAAAAGACAGGGGAGCTGTTTTTT. It encodes CSAAKEKTGELFF.

This clonotype appeared many times. This sequence joins TRBV7-9 and TRBJ1-4; D is unresolved. The length of the CDR3 is 15 residues. Germline lookup yields CDR1 SEHNR and CDR2 FQNEAQ (reference sequence). With 0 bases removed from V and 7 bases from J, the gap between germline ends came to 12 bases. The CDR3 region is CASSLAQRVGEKLFF. The CDR3 nucleotides are TGTGCCAGCAGCTTAGCTCAGCGTGTCGGTGAAAAACTGTTTTTT.

In this sample, this clonotype turned up a few times. This chain connects TRBV5-1 to TRBJ2-6; D possibly matches TRBD1 or TRBD2 (5 bases each). The CDR3 loop spans 18 amino acids. The V end lost 1 base, the J end lost 0 bases, and 14 bases lay between the germline ends. In germline, CDR1 is SGHRS, CDR2 YFSETQ. The CDR3 DNA reads TGCGCCAGCAGCTTGTCTAAGGGACGCAACTCTGGGGCCAACGTCCTGACTTTC. Its translation: CASSLSKGRNSGANVLTF. The whole variable domain, filled in from reference TRBV5-1 and TRBJ2-6, reads KAGVTQTPRYLIKTRGQQVTLSCSPISGHRSVSWYQQTPGQGLQFLFEYFSETQRNKGNFPGRFSGRQFSNSRSEMNVSTLELGDSALYLCASSLSKGRNSGANVLTFGAGSRLTVL.

This clonotype was seen many times. V gene TRBV11-2 combines with J gene TRBJ1-3, with a possible D match to TRBD1 (5 bases). Trimming removed 1 base at V and 0 bases at J, with 13 bases between. The CDR3 is 17 residues long. Germline lookup yields CDR1 SGHAT and CDR2 FQNNGV. The CDR3 reads CASSLVRDRLSGNTIYF. DNA of the CDR3: TGTGCCAGCAGCTTAGTAAGGGACCGACTCTCTGGAAACACCATATATTTT.

This clonotype has only a few counts. The chain carries TRBV5-1 and TRBJ2-5, with 12 bases fitting TRBD2. The CDR3 totals 16 residues. The V gene's germline CDR1 is SGHRS and CDR2 YFSETQ. V lost 2 bases, J lost 5 bases, and 7 bases stayed unmatched. CDR3 region: CASSFARLAGVETQYF. The CDR3 region has the DNA TGCGCCAGCAGCTTCGCAAGACTAGCGGGAGTGGAGACCCAGTACTTC. Together with reference TRBV5-1 and TRBJ2-5, the CDR3 gives the full variable domain: KAGVTQTPRYLIKTRGQQVTLSCSPISGHRSVSWYQQTPGQGLQFLFEYFSETQRNKGNFPGRFSGRQFSNSRSEMNVSTLELGDSALYLCASSFARLAGVETQYFGPGTRLLVL.

This clonotype was detected ten times or more. The gene calls are TRBV7-3 and TRBJ2-3, with D maybe TRBD1 (6 bases). This CDR3 is built from 15 residues. Per germline, CDR1 SGHTA and CDR2 FQGTGA. V lost 4 bases to trimming and J lost 5 bases, with 16 bases between them. The CDR3 spells CASSSLGAQKDTQYF. Here the CDR3 DNA reads TGTGCCAGCAGCTCCTTGGGGGCGCAAAAAGATACGCAGTATTTT.

A word on this clonotype: The junction departs from the called germline gene at one end, perhaps through a read error. The chain links TRBV4-1 to TRBJ2-3; D is unresolved. This CDR3 spans 20 amino acids. Germline CDR1 and CDR2: MGHRA and YSYEKL. CDR3 nucleotide sequence: TGCGCCGGCAGCCAAGATGTCAGAGTGGCAGCCCGGACCTCAGCAGATACGCAGTATTTT. Protein sequence: CAGSQDVRVAARTSADTQYF.

The sample holds many counts of this clonotype. The rearrangement uses TRBV3-1 and TRBJ2-5; 8 bases agree with TRBD2. The germline V gene encodes CDR1 LGHDT and CDR2 YNNKEL (reference sequence). The CDR3 covers 15 residues. V was pared by 4 bases and J by 7 bases, with 11 bases of the junction left unmatched. This CDR3 reads CASSRGLADAGTQYF. CDR3 DNA sequence: TGTGCCAGCAGCCGCGGACTAGCCGATGCGGGGACCCAGTACTTC.

This rearrangement joins TRBV3-1 to TRBJ2-3; 13 positions match TRBD2. The CDR3 contains 18 residues. The V segment lost 0 bases and the J segment 1 base; nucleotides outside the gene matches: 4. Germline values: CDR1 LGHDT, CDR2 YNNKEL (reference sequence). CDR3 DNA sequence: TGTGCCAGCAGCCAAGATCGACTAGCGGGAGGTGGCACAGATACGCAGTATTTT. This translates into CASSQDRLAGGGTDTQYF.

This clonotype was observed a few times. The V call is TRBV12-3 or TRBV12-4, the J call TRBJ2-5; D may be TRBD1 or TRBD2 (6 bases each). Trimming took 3 bases from V and 2 from J, leaving 10 bases between them. The CDR3 is 14 residues long. This chain's CDR3 is CASSFRGVQETQYF. As DNA, the CDR3 is TGTGCCAGCAGTTTTAGGGGGGTTCAAGAGACCCAGTACTTC.

This clonotype was found many times. The V call is TRBV6-5, the J call TRBJ2-7; maybe TRBD2 (5 bases). Trimming pared 5 bases from V and 5 bases from J, leaving 16 bases between. CDR3 length: 14 residues. CDR1 is MNHEY and CDR2 is SVGAGI in the germline V gene. The CDR3 here is CASSTGWPRDEQYF. The CDR3 DNA reads as TGTGCCAGCAGTACTGGTTGGCCGAGGGACGAGCAGTACTTC.

This clonotype was seen more than once but under ten times. The chain joins TRBV3-1 to TRBJ1-2; D might be TRBD1 (5 bases). The CDR3 runs 13 residues. The ends were cut back, 1 base at V and 6 bases at J, with 9 bases in the middle. From germline, CDR1 is LGHDT and CDR2 YNNKEL (reference sequence). CDR3 loop: CASSQAQGHGYTF. CDR3 coding DNA: TGTGCCAGCAGCCAAGCCCAGGGACATGGCTACACCTTC.

This clonotype has just a few counts. The chain combines TRBV3-1 with TRBJ2-7; a possible D gene is TRBD2 (6 bases). V gave up 4 bases and J gave up 7 bases, with 20 bases separating them. Germline CDR1 LGHDT, CDR2 YNNKEL (reference sequence). The CDR3 extends over 15 amino acids. The CDR3, as DNA: TGTGCCAGCAGCCTGTATGGGACTTATATGGGGGAGCAGTACTTC. This encodes CASSLYGTYMGEQYF.

The rearrangement joins TRBV29-1 to TRBJ2-3; D is ambiguous. This CDR3 is built from 10 residues. V lost 7 bases, J lost 2 bases, and 4 bases lay in between. Germline V gene data show CDR1 as SQVTM and CDR2 as ANQGSEA. The CDR3 sequence is CSANTDTQYF. CDR3 DNA: TGCAGCGCCAACACAGATACGCAGTATTTT.